A selection of T cell receptor beta chains follows, all from one sample in a study of blood T cells in healthy people across ages. TCRdb passed the 5' RACE reads through MiXCR, listing each CDR3 protein once. This table holds about 680,000 distinct CDR3 sequences, around 49% found once. Material: blood. These receptors all stem from a woman aged 60-75 years in good health. CDR3s include the opening cysteine and the closing phenylalanine or tryptophan. The D gene is left open where the match is weak.

>TRBJ2-5|TRBV7-2|TRBD1
CASSSTGAGEQYF
>TRBJ1-5|TRBV20-1|TRBD1
CSALEGGAGGQPQHF
>TRBJ2-6|TRBV3-1|.
CASGQLNSGANVLTF
>TRBJ2-7|TRBV27|TRBD1
CASSFSQGVSYEQYF
>.|TRBV27|.
CASGFGGLYEQYF
>TRBJ2-7|TRBV7-2|TRBD2
CASSLRLAGGLSYEQYF
>TRBJ2-5|TRBV20-1|TRBD2
CSARDRGREGETQYF
>TRBJ2-7|TRBV15|TRBD1
CATMGDSSYEQYF
>TRBJ2-3|TRBV25-1|.
CASSESHSTDTQYF
>TRBJ2-3|TRBV29-1|.
CSVETGGDTQYF
>TRBJ1-2|TRBV29-1|.
CSVQRTDSHGYTF
>TRBJ1-2|TRBV5-1|.
CASILSGLYGYTF